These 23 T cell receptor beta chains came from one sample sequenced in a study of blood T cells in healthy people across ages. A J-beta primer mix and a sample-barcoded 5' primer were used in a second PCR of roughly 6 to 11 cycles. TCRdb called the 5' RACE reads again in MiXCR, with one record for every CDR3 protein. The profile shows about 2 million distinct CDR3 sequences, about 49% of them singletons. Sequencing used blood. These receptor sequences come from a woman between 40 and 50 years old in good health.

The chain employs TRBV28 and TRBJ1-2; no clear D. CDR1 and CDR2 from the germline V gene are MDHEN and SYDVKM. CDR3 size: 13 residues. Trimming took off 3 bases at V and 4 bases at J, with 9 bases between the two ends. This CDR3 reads CASSLYGVYGYTF. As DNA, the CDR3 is TGTGCCAGCAGTTTGTACGGGGTCTATGGCTACACCTTC.

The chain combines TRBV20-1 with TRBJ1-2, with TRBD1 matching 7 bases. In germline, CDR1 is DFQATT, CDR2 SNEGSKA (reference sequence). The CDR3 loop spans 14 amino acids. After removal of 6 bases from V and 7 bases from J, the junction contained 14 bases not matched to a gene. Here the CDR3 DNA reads TGCAGTGCAACCGCCGGGACAGAAAGTCGTGGCTACACCTTC. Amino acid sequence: CSATAGTESRGYTF.

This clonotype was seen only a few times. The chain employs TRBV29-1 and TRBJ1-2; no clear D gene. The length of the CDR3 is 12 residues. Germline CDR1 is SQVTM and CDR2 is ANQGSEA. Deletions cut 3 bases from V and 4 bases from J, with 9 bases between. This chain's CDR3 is CSVEDGPYGYTF. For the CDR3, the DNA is TGCAGCGTTGAGGACGGCCCCTATGGCTACACCTTC.

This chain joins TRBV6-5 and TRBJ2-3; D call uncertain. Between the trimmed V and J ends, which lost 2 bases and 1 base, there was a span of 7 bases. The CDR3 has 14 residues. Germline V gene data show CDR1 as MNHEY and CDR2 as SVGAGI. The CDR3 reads CASSYIQGTDTQYF. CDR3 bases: TGTGCCAGCAGTTACATCCAGGGCACAGATACGCAGTATTTT.

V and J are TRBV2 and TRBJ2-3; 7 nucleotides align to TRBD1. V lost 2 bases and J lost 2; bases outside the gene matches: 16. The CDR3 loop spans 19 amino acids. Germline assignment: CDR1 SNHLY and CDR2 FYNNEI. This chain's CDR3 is CASSERGTDRLLSTDTQYF. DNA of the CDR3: TGTGCCAGCAGTGAAAGGGGAACGGACAGGTTACTATCCACAGATACGCAGTATTTT.

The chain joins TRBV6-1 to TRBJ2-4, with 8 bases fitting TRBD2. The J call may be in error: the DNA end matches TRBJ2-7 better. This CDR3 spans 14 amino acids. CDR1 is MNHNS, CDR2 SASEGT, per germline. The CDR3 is CASAGGGYTYEQYF. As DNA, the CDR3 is TGTGCCAGCGCGGGGGGCGGATATACCTACGAGCAGTACTTC.

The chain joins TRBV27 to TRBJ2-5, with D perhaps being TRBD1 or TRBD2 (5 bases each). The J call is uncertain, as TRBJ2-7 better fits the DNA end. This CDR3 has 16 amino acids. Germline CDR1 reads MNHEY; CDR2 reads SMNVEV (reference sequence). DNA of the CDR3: TGTGCCAGTATCGTTCCGGGACCACACGTTTTTTACGAGCAGTACTTC. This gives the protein CASIVPGPHVFYEQYF.

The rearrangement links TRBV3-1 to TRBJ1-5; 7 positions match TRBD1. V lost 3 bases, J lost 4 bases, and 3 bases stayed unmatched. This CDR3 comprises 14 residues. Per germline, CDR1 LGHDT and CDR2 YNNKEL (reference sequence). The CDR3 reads CASSQGQPNQPQHF. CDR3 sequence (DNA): TGTGCCAGCAGCCAGGGACAGCCGAATCAGCCCCAGCATTTT. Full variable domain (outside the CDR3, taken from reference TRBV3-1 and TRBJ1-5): DTAVSQTPKYLVTQMGNDKSIKCEQNLGHDTMYWYKQDSKKFLKIMFSYNNKELIINETVPNRFSPKSPDKAHLNLHINSLELGDSAVYFCASSQGQPNQPQHFGDGTRLSIL.

The chain's CDR3 is CASSSKTGSTDTQYF. CDR3 in DNA: TGTGCCAGCAGCTCCAAGACAGGGAGCACAGATACGCAGTATTTT. The chain combines TRBV7-2 with TRBJ2-3; 7 nucleotides align to TRBD1. Per germline, CDR1 SGHTA and CDR2 FQGNSA. This CDR3 is built from 15 residues. Unmatched junction bases numbered 4, after V lost 4 bases and J lost 0 bases.

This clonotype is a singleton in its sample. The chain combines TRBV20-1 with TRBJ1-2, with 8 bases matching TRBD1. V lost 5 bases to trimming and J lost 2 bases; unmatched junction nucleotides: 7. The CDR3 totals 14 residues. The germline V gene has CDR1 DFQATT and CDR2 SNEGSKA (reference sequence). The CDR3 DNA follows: TGCAGTGCTGGGTCAGGACAGGGAAACTATGGCTACACCTTC. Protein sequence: CSAGSGQGNYGYTF.

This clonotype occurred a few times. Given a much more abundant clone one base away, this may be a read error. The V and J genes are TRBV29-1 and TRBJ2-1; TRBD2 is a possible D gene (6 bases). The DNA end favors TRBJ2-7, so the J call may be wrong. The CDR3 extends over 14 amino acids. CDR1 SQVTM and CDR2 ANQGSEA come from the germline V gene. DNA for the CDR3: TGCAGCGTCCGTCGGAGGGGATCCTACAATGAGCAGTACTTC. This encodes CSVRRRGSYNEQYF.

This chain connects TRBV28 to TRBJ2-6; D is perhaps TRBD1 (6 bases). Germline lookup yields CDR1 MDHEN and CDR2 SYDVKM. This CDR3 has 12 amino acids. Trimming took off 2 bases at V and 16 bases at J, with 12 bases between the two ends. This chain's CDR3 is CASSLGTGFLTF. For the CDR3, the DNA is TGTGCCAGCAGTTTAGGAACAGGGTTTCTGACTTTC.

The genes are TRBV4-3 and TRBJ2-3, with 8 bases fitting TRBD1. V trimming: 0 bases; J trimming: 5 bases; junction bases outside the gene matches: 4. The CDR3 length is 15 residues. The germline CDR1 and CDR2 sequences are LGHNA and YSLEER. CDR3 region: CASSQEDREGDTQYF. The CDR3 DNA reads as TGCGCCAGCAGCCAAGAGGACAGGGAAGGAGATACGCAGTATTTT.

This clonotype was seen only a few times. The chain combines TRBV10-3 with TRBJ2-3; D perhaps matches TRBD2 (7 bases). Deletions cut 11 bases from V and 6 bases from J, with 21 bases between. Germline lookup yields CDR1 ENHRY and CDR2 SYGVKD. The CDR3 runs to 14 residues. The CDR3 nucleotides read TGTGCCGCCAGCGGGGACACTTCCTTTGATACGCAGTATTTT. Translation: CAASGDTSFDTQYF.

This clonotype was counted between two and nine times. The CDR3 sequence: CASSFSGRSSYNEQFF. CDR3 nucleotide sequence: TGTGCCAGCAGTTTCTCAGGTCGGAGCTCCTACAATGAGCAGTTCTTC. The J gene is TRBJ2-1, the V gene TRBV27; no clear D. The CDR3 runs to 16 residues. Germline V gene data show CDR1 as MNHEY and CDR2 as SMNVEV (reference sequence). V was pared by 3 bases and J by 0 bases, with 12 bases between.

Written as DNA, the CDR3 is TGTGCCACCAGTGATGAGACAGGGTGGTCCCAAGAGACCCAGTACTTC. Translated: CATSDETGWSQETQYF. The chain carries TRBV24-1 and TRBJ2-5, with 7 bases that match TRBD1. The germline V gene encodes CDR1 KGHDR and CDR2 SFDVKD. The CDR3 contains 16 residues. Trimming cost V 3 bases and J 1 base; bases outside gene matches: 7.

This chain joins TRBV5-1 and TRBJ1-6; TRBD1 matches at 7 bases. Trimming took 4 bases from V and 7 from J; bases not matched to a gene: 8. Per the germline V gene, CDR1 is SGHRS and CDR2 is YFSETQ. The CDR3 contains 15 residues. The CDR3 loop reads CASSATGDRNSPLHF. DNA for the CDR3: TGCGCCAGCAGCGCCACAGGGGACCGGAATTCACCCCTCCACTTT.

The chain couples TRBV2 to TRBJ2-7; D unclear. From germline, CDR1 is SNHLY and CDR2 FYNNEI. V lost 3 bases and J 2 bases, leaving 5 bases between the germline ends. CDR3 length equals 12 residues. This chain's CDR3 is CASSDWTYEQYF. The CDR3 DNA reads TGTGCCAGCAGTGATTGGACCTACGAGCAGTACTTC.

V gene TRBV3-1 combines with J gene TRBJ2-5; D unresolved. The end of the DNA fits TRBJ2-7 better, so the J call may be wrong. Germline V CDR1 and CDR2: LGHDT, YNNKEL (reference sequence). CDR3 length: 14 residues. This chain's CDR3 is CASSPVNRPDEQYF. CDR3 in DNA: TGTGCCAGCAGCCCCGTCAATCGCCCTGACGAGCAGTACTTC.

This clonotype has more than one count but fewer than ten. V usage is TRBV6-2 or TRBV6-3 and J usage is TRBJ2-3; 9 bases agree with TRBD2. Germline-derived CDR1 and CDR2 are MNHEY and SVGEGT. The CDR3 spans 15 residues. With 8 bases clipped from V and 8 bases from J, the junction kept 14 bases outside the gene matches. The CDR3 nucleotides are TGTGCCAGCCTTGGCGGGGGGGCCCCACTGGGTACGCAGTATTTT. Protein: CASLGGGAPLGTQYF.

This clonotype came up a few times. The CDR3 nucleotides are TGTGCCAGCAACGCTCACTTCTATGGCTACACCTTC. Its protein is CASNAHFYGYTF. The chain employs TRBV6-2 or TRBV6-3 and TRBJ1-2; no definite D call. This CDR3 is 12 amino acids long. Germline CDR1 is MNHEY and CDR2 is SVGEGT. Deletions cut 7 bases from V and 4 bases from J, with 10 bases between.

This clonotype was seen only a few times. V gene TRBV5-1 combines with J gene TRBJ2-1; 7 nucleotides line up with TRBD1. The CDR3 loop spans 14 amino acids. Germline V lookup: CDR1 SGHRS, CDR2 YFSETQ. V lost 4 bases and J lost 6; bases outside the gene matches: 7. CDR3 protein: CASSPWDSRNEQFF. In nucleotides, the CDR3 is TGCGCCAGCAGCCCCTGGGACAGTCGCAATGAGCAGTTCTTC.

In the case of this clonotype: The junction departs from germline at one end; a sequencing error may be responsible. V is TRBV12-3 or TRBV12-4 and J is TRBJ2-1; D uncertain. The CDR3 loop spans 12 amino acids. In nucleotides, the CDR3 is TGTGCCAGCAGTTTGTCGCCCAATGAGCGGTTCTTC. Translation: CASSLSPNERFF.